These T cell receptor beta chains were read from a single sample in a study of cytomegalovirus exposure and HLA in healthy donors. Some clones are missing from TCRdb's copy, which holds only in-frame ones; the method was immunoSEQ multiplex PCR. This table holds 85,000 to 130,000 clones, around 80% found once. Sequencing was performed on PBMCs. The receptors stem from a man aged 55 to 69 in good health and CMV-seronegative. Both conserved end residues are part of each CDR3. A D gene is named only where the DNA matches it firmly. Rows may omit the clone size; those that give it use once, few, many or a size class.

J gene	clone size	V gene	D gene	CDR3 protein	CDR3 DNA
TRBJ2-5	-	TRBV29-1	-	CSVSSQGLETQYF	TGCAGCGTTTCGTCACAGGGCCTCGAGACCCAGTACTTC
TRBJ2-2	-	TRBV7-3	-	CASSSLGGGLNPGELFF	TGTGCCAGCAGCTCCTTGGGAGGGGGGCTTAACCCCGGGGAGCTGTTTTTT
TRBJ2-6	-	TRBV7-3	-	CASSLKRSTAKIPGANVLTF	TGTGCCAGCAGCTTAAAAAGGTCGACAGCTAAGATTCCTGGGGCCAACGTCCTGACTTTC
TRBJ2-5	-	TRBV9	TRBD1	CASSGRDRGFQETQYF	TGTGCCAGCAGCGGCCGGGACAGGGGCTTTCAGGAGACCCAGTACTTC
TRBJ1-4	-	TRBV18	TRBD1	CASSPPRGQGHNEKLFF	TGTGCCAGCTCACCCCCTCGCGGACAGGGTCATAATGAAAAACTGTTTTTT
TRBJ1-6	-	TRBV15	-	CATSVEGNSPLHF	TGTGCCACCAGCGTTGAGGGTAATTCACCCCTCCACTTT
TRBJ2-3	-	TRBV6-6	TRBD2	CASNSGGATDTQYF	TGTGCCAGCAACAGCGGGGGGGCGACAGATACGCAGTATTTT
TRBJ1-1	many	TRBV10-3	TRBD1	CAISGTASGTEAFF	TGTGCCATCAGCGGGACAGCCTCGGGGACTGAAGCTTTCTTT
TRBJ2-5	-	TRBV18	-	CASSPLDSALQETQYF	TGTGCCAGCTCACCTCTCGACAGCGCCCTCCAAGAGACCCAGTACTTC
TRBJ2-5	-	TRBV27	-	CASSTARGGQETQYF	TGTGCCAGCAGTACCGCGAGGGGGGGCCAAGAGACCCAGTACTTC
TRBJ2-5	-	TRBV7-2	-	CASSRRLAGRETQYF	TGTGCCAGCAGCAGAAGATTGGCGGGGCGGGAGACCCAGTACTTC
TRBJ2-1	-	TRBV5-6	TRBD2	CASSKTSGGASSYNEQFF	TGTGCCAGCAGCAAGACTAGCGGGGGGGCGAGCTCCTACAATGAGCAGTTCTTC
TRBJ1-1	few	TRBV7-2	-	CASSLSGGNTEAFF	TGTGCCAGCAGCTTATCGGGGGGGAACACTGAAGCTTTCTTT
TRBJ1-1	-	TRBV29-1	-	CRGGGTEAFF	TGCAGGGGCGGGGGAACTGAAGCTTTCTTT
TRBJ2-2	-	TRBV5-1	TRBD1	CASSPGQGPPLNTGELFF	TGCGCCAGTTCACCTGGACAGGGGCCCCCTCTGAACACCGGGGAGCTGTTTTTT
TRBJ2-1	-	TRBV29-1	TRBD2	CSPTSGGAGDEQFF	TGCAGCCCGACTAGCGGGGGGGCAGGGGATGAGCAGTTCTTC
TRBJ1-1	-	TRBV6-4	-	CASSDSSRGTEAFF	TGTGCCAGCAGTGACTCATCTCGGGGCACTGAAGCTTTCTTT
TRBJ2-3	-	TRBV15	TRBD2	CATSKLFILAGGRRDTQYF	TGTGCCACCAGCAAATTATTTATCCTAGCGGGGGGGCGGAGAGATACGCAGTATTTT
TRBJ1-3	few	TRBV29-1	-	CSVEDRAGNTIYF	TGCAGCGTTGAAGACAGGGCTGGAAACACCATATATTTT
TRBJ1-1	-	TRBV30	-	CAWSVRGNTEAFF	TGTGCCTGGAGTGTACGCGGTAACACTGAAGCTTTCTTT
TRBJ1-4	-	TRBV30	TRBD1	CAWSGQGSTNEKLFF	TGTGCCTGGAGTGGACAGGGGTCGACTAATGAAAAACTGTTTTTT
TRBJ1-5	-	TRBV6-1	-	CASRGAGVQPQHF	TGTGCCAGCAGGGGCGCAGGGGTACAGCCCCAGCATTTT
TRBJ1-4	-	TRBV28	-	CASRVQEKLFF	TGTGCCAGCAGGGTACAAGAAAAACTGTTTTTT
TRBJ2-7	once	TRBV9	TRBD1	CASSVAGQGDHEQYF	TGTGCCAGCAGCGTCGCGGGACAGGGGGACCACGAGCAGTACTTC
TRBJ1-1	few	TRBV7-2	TRBD1	CASSYHKDRVGFF	TGTGCCAGCAGCTACCACAAAGACAGGGTTGGCTTCTTT
TRBJ2-3	-	TRBV29-1	TRBD2	CSETSGTPDTQYF	TGCAGCGAGACTAGCGGGACGCCAGATACGCAGTATTTT